The T cell receptor (beta chain) under discussion was sequenced for a study of T-cell reconstitution after alpha-beta-depleted transplantation in children. CDR1 DFQATT and CDR2 SNEGSKA come from the germline V gene (reference sequence). Trimming cost V 5 bases and J 0 bases; bases outside gene matches: 5. The CDR3 is made up of 14 amino acids. For TCRbeta, the library was prepared with unique molecular identifiers. TCRdb called the PCR reads again in MiXCR, with one record for every CDR3 protein. The repertoire includes about 640,000 distinct CDR3 sequences, about 15% of them detected once, and approximately 1% sits in the top ten.

This TCR was sampled from a human donor who donated a stem cell graft to a child with acute myeloid leukemia. The chain has TRBV20-1 and TRBJ1-1, with TRBD1 matching 8 bases. Source: PBMCs from the stem cell graft donor, taken from the stem cell graft. CDR3 amino acids: CSAHRGSVNTEAFF. The CDR3 DNA follows: TGCAGTGCTCACAGGGGGTCGGTGAACACTGAAGCTTTCTTT.